Described below is a single TCR beta chain sequence and its context. Its cognate antigen has yet to be identified. Per-nucleotide qualities are absent, and no much larger clonotype sits a single base away. The entire amount of isolated RNA was reverse transcribed using the High Capacity cDNA Reverse Transcription Kit, so the sequenced TCRB transcripts were expressed ones. Stem cell-like memory T cell samples underwent survey-depth immunoSEQ sequencing, averaging about 1 million total reads per sample. After sorted cells were lysed in RLT buffer, RNA was extracted with DNase-treated RNeasy Micro or Mini kits, with the choice depending on cell number. To prevent cross-contamination, each cell subset was processed individually, whereas patient and healthy donor samples were processed jointly. Using the immunoSEQ multiplex PCR, TCRB sequences were amplified from cDNA into 87-bp fragments spanning the CDR3 region. Sequencing of the amplicons was done on the Illumina HiSeq platform. Per the source publication's procedure: Synthetic template baselines were used to correct PCR bias computationally, reads within Hamming distance 2 were collapsed, and singletons that could not be merged were discarded. Reads were aligned against IMGT to assign V, D and J genes, CDR3 length and insertions or deletions at six rearrangement sites. Within each subset, clonotype counts were normalized to the number of sorted cells before true diversity and Gini coefficients were calculated with the tcR R package. The overlap coefficient, calculated on TCRB nucleotide sequences, was used to quantify repertoire sharing. Not all clones reach the TCRdb copy of this immuneACCESS table, which keeps in-frame sequences only. Checked studies attribute under half of the gap to unresolved V genes and leave the rest unexplained. The V and J calls and the clone size are those of that table, but D and trimming were determined from the DNA. For this sample there are around 50,000 clones; roughly 40% appear just once. The top ten clones comprise over 0.1% of the sample.

The sample originates from a study of beta chain features in type 1 diabetes listed by TCRdb under 2018. For the wider study: Mean age, gender distribution, total cell number and subset yield were not different between patients and healthy donors. Regulatory and stem cell-like memory subsets were isolated from only 8 patients and roughly eight healthy donors, whereas naive and central memory subsets came from all 30 or so donors. Across all samples, around 100 million sorted cells were examined, and cell number per subset correlated strongly with RNA yield. In the study, TCRB repertoires of sorted circulating CD4+ T cell subsets from recently diagnosed type 1 diabetes patients were compared with those of matched healthy donors.

From each donor, a single peripheral blood sample of approximately 120 mL on average was drawn into heparinised tubes. Using a panel that included CD45RO, CCR7, CD25, CD127, CD95 and CD27, naive, central memory, regulatory and stem cell-like memory CD4+ T cells were sorted on a BD FACSAria II. Purity was above 95% for every sorted population. PBMCs were separated immediately by Lymphoprep density gradient centrifugation and were stained directly, without being cultured. To minimize batch effects, samples were stained and sorted in pairs, one healthy donor with one patient per experiment. Findings and caveats that apply to the study as a whole: Naive, central memory and regulatory TCRB repertoires appeared to be more similar among patients than among healthy donors. In all four CD4+ subsets, TCRB CDR3 length was moderately but significantly shorter in type 1 diabetes patients. Shorter templates might be favored by PCR, yet because patient and control samples were amplified and corrected together, any such skew would affect both groups equally. HLA sub-analyses involved small numbers of individuals, so any influence of HLA type on TCRB rearrangement remained unresolved. Because cDNA was sequenced instead of genomic DNA, activated cells with high expression could be over-represented, although the groups did not differ in activation or CD3 levels. At VDJ recombination sites, patients with type 1 diabetes made fewer insertions and deleted more nucleotides, a pattern implying thymic rearrangement abnormalities.

This receptor was obtained from a man younger than 40 with type 1 diabetes. The source material was stem cell memory CD4+ T cells from blood. The cell subset or site label, read with the paper, signifies: stem cell-like memory CD4+ T cells.

The CDR3 in this case is CASSRTGDLSNQPQHF. The sequenced DNA: TGTGCCAGCAGCCGAACAGGGGACCTTAGCAATCAGCCCCAGCATTTT. Recombination connected TRBV9 to TRBJ1-5, and TRBD1 aligns with 7 junction nucleotides. Counted from cysteine to phenylalanine, this CDR3 has 16 amino acids. The sequence is cut down to CDR3 DNA, 48 bases in frame from base 1. Trimmed from V: 4 bases; trimmed from J: 0 bases; junction bases lacking a gene match: 7. As encoded in the germline V gene, CDR1 is SGDLS while CDR2 is YYNGEE.